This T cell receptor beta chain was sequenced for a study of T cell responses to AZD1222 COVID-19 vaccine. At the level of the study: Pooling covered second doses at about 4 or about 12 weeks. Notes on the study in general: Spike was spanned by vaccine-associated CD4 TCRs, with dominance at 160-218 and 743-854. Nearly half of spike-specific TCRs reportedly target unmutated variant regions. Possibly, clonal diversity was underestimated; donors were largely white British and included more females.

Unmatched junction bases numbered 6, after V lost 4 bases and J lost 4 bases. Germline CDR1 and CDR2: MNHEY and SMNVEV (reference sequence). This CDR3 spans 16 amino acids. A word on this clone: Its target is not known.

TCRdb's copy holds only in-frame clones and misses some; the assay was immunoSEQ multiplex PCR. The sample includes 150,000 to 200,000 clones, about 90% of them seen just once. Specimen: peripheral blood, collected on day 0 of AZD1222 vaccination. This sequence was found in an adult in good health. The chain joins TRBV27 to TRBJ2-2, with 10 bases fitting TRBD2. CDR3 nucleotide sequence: TGTGCCAGCAGTTCCGGACTAGCGGAAGTCACCGGGGAGCTGTTTTTT. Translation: CASSSGLAEVTGELFF.